This T cell receptor (beta chain) was identified during a study of CD8 T cells in Susac syndrome. After extraction with the RNeasy kit, about 0.45 to 1 ug of the RNA was reverse transcribed using random hexamers. Amplification of TCR beta CDR3 across 54 Vbeta and 13 Jbeta was performed with immunoSEQ multiplex PCR. TCRdb ran MiXCR on the immunoSEQ multiplex PCR reads and lists one entry per CDR3 protein. The data show about 180,000 distinct CDR3 sequences, around 95% seen once. CD8+ and CD4+ T cells taken from blood had their TCR beta sequenced. The multiple sclerosis control group comprised treatment-naive patients with stable or active relapsing-remitting disease. The clonotype was recovered from a human donor with multiple sclerosis. Sequenced: CD4+ T cells from PBMCs.

CDR3 coding DNA: TGTGCCAGCAGCCCGTTTTGGGACAGGGACCACGAGCAGTACTTC. Encoded protein: CASSPFWDRDHEQYF. The chain has TRBV7-9 and TRBJ2-7; 9 nucleotides align to TRBD1. Trimming cost V 5 bases and J 5 bases; bases outside gene matches: 10. This CDR3 has 15 residues. From germline, CDR1 is SEHNR and CDR2 FQNEAQ (reference sequence).